The T cell receptor beta chain under discussion was sequenced for a study of T-cell reconstitution after alpha-beta-depleted transplantation in children. This clonotype was picked up many times. Its matching antigen is unknown. The library targeted TCRbeta and was prepared with unique molecular identifiers. TCRdb re-called the PCR reads through MiXCR, storing one row per CDR3 protein. This table has a few hundred thousand distinct CDR3 sequences, approximately 10% appearing once. Whole-study findings and limits: At the one-year point after transplant, T-cell counts and TCRbeta diversity were found to come mostly from T cells that had been newly produced.

Trimming cost V 0 bases and J 5 bases, with 8 bases left between them. The CDR3 has 14 amino acids. Germline V gives CDR1 SGHTA, CDR2 FQGNSA. The sample in question was peripheral blood, obtained 180 days after TCRalphabeta/CD19-depleted stem cell transplant. The J gene is TRBJ2-1, the V gene TRBV7-2, with a weak D call TRBD1 (6 bases). The source is a male patient between 2 and 10 years old who had a stem cell transplant for chronic granulomatous disease, so the T cells may come from the graft donor. The CDR3 region is CASSLAYRDNEQFF. The CDR3 bases are TGTGCCAGCAGCTTAGCCTACAGGGACAATGAGCAGTTCTTC.